These 17 T cell receptor beta chains originate from one sample sequenced in a study of lymphopenia after photon versus proton radiotherapy. Libraries were prepared by immunoSEQ multiplex PCR; TCRdb keeps only in-frame clonotypes and omits some of them. The sample contains 68,000 or so clones, approximately 91% of which appear only once. The material was peripheral blood, obtained from a patient treated with photon-based radiotherapy. The receptors originated from a woman aged 70-85 years with pancreatic cancer.

CDR3 DNA sequence: TGCGCCAGCAGCCAGCAAGTGCCAGGGTTGGGCTTTTATAGCTCCTACAATGAGCAGTTCTTC. This codes for CASSQQVPGLGFYSSYNEQFF. The chain has TRBV4-3 and TRBJ2-1, with D possibly TRBD1 on 5 matching bases. With 3 bases removed from V and 0 bases from J, the gap between germline ends came to 27 bases. This CDR3 has 21 amino acids. Germline V CDR1 and CDR2: LGHNA, YSLEER.

The chain is built from TRBV5-1 and TRBJ2-7; maybe TRBD2 (6 bases). There are 16 residues in the CDR3. Trimming cost V 4 bases and J 1 base, with 18 bases left between them. Germline V lookup: CDR1 SGHRS, CDR2 YFSETQ. The CDR3 region has the DNA TGCGCCAGCAGCCCCGGGTCGGGAGATGGGTCCTACGAGCAGTACTTC. It is translated as CASSPGSGDGSYEQYF.

A few counts support this clone. This sequence joins TRBV6-6 and TRBJ2-7, with 11 bases lining up with TRBD2. Per the germline V gene, CDR1 is MNHNY and CDR2 is SVGAGI (reference sequence). The CDR3 has 15 residues. Germline trimming cut 4 bases from V and 0 bases from J; bases unmatched to any gene: 2. Here the CDR3 DNA reads TGTGCCAGCAGTTTGACTAGCGGGGCCTCCTACGAGCAGTACTTC. Amino acids: CASSLTSGASYEQYF.

The chain uses TRBV7-9 and TRBJ1-2; no reliable D call. The V end was cut by 5 bases, the J end by 0 bases, with 13 bases between. The CDR3 extends over 15 amino acids. From germline, CDR1 is SEHNR and CDR2 FQNEAQ (reference sequence). The CDR3 nucleotides are TGTGCCAGCAGCCATAGGACCATAGCTAACTATGGCTACACCTTC. This sequence encodes CASSHRTIANYGYTF.

The chain employs TRBV15 and TRBJ2-2; 8 positions match TRBD1. This CDR3 has 15 amino acids. V was clipped by 5 bases and J by 3 bases; unmatched bases: 5. Germline V lookup: CDR1 LNHNV, CDR2 YYDKDF (reference sequence). DNA for the CDR3: TGTGCCACCAGCGGACAGGGTTCCCACACCGGGGAGCTGTTTTTT. Translating gives CATSGQGSHTGELFF.

This clone was picked up one time. The rearrangement links TRBV4-2 to TRBJ2-3; no reliable D call. CDR3 length: 16 residues. The V gene's germline CDR1 is LGHNA and CDR2 YNFKEQ. The V and J ends lost 2 bases and 1 base respectively, with 13 bases between them. The CDR3 protein is CASSQLDDSRTDTQYF. The CDR3 DNA reads TGTGCCAGCAGCCAATTGGACGACTCCCGCACAGATACGCAGTATTTT.

The chain uses TRBV5-1 and TRBJ2-1; weak D call: TRBD1 (6 bases). Trimming stripped 0 bases from V and 7 bases from J, with 14 bases between. The CDR3 length is 15 residues. Per germline, CDR1 SGHRS and CDR2 YFSETQ. The CDR3 sequence is CASSLEPGQRNEQFF. CDR3 DNA: TGCGCCAGCAGCTTGGAGCCGGGACAAAGGAATGAGCAGTTCTTC.

The V call is TRBV30, the J call TRBJ1-5; 8 bases align to TRBD1. There are 14 residues in the CDR3. In germline, CDR1 is GTSNPN, CDR2 SVGIG (reference sequence). V shed 3 bases and J 7 bases; nucleotides not matched to a gene: 8. The CDR3 is CAWREQGARQPQHF. For the CDR3, the DNA is TGTGCCTGGAGAGAGCAGGGGGCGAGGCAGCCCCAGCATTTT.

Notes on this clone: Other DNA sequences in the sample encode the same CDR3. The chain carries TRBV18 and TRBJ2-5; D remains unclear. The length of the CDR3 is 11 residues. CDR1 and CDR2 from the germline V gene are KGHSH and LQKENI. V gave up 3 bases and J gave up 4 bases, with 3 bases separating them. CDR3 nucleotide sequence: TGTGCCAGCTCACCTGGAGAGACCCAGTACTTC. Encoded protein: CASSPGETQYF.

The chain is built from TRBV30 and TRBJ2-2; tentatively, D is TRBD1 or TRBD2 (5 bases each). This CDR3 is built from 15 residues. V dropped 1 base and J dropped 4 bases, with 13 bases sitting between them. Germline loops: CDR1 GTSNPN, CDR2 SVGIG (reference sequence). The CDR3 sequence is CAWSGGDRGTGELFF. The DNA for the CDR3 is TGTGCCTGGAGTGGAGGGGACCGGGGCACCGGGGAGCTGTTTTTT. Filled out from reference TRBV30 and TRBJ2-2, the complete variable domain reads SQTIHQWPATLVQPVGSPLSLECTVEGTSNPNLYWYRQAAGRGLQLLFYSVGIGQISSEVPQNLSASRPQDRQFILSSKKLLLSDSGFYLCAWSGGDRGTGELFFGEGSRLTVL.

This clone was found a few times. The V and J genes are TRBV9 and TRBJ2-2; 9 positions agree with TRBD1. Per the germline V gene, CDR1 is SGDLS and CDR2 is YYNGEE. Germline trimming cut 7 bases from V and 6 bases from J; bases unmatched to any gene: 4. The CDR3 covers 13 residues. DNA of the CDR3: TGTGCCAGCGGGGGGACAGGGCCCGGGGAGCTGTTTTTT. Translating it yields CASGGTGPGELFF.

The chain employs TRBV19 and TRBJ1-2, with D unclear. The CDR3 extends over 15 amino acids. Trimming took 0 bases from V and 4 from J, leaving 12 bases between them. CDR1 LNHDA and CDR2 SQIVND come from the germline V gene (reference sequence). CDR3 amino acids: CASSIDRSRGYGYTF. The CDR3 DNA is TGTGCCAGTAGTATAGATCGGAGTCGTGGCTATGGCTACACCTTC.

The J gene is TRBJ2-2, the V gene TRBV20-1, with D hard to call. The length of the CDR3 is 11 residues. Trimming took 2 bases from V and 6 from J, leaving 4 bases between them. Germline V lookup: CDR1 DFQATT, CDR2 SNEGSKA (reference sequence). DNA of the CDR3: TGCAGTGCTAGATTCGCCGGGGAGCTGTTTTTT. Protein product: CSARFAGELFF.

The chain recombines TRBV28 with TRBJ1-4, with no clear D. The CDR3 covers 12 residues. CDR1 and CDR2 (germline): MDHEN, SYDVKM. V was shortened by 3 bases and J by 7 bases, with 6 bases between the two germline ends. The CDR3: CASSLVGEKLFF. The CDR3 DNA reads as TGTGCCAGCAGTTTGGTAGGTGAAAAACTGTTTTTT.

V is TRBV28 and J is TRBJ2-5, with 7 bases lining up with TRBD2. Per germline, CDR1 MDHEN and CDR2 SYDVKM. This CDR3 region has 14 residues. After removal of 7 bases from V and 7 bases from J, the junction contained 12 bases not matched to a gene. CDR3 amino acids: CASILGSSGGTQYF. CDR3 DNA sequence: TGTGCCAGCATCTTAGGGTCTAGCGGTGGGACCCAGTACTTC.

This chain links TRBV18 with TRBJ1-5; 7 nucleotides align to TRBD1. J was trimmed by 6 bases and V by 2 bases; bases with no gene match: 10. CDR1 and CDR2 (germline): KGHSH, LQKENI. There are 16 residues in the CDR3. CDR3 bases: TGTGCCAGCTCACCAATACAGGGGTTTTTGAGTCAGCCCCAGCATTTT. It translates to CASSPIQGFLSQPQHF.

The chain uses TRBV28 and TRBJ2-4; TRBD2 might be the D (7 bases). Between the trimmed V and J ends, which lost 3 bases and 1 base, there was a span of 13 bases. Germline values: CDR1 MDHEN, CDR2 SYDVKM. The CDR3 is 16 amino acids. For the CDR3, the DNA is TGTGCCAGCAGTTTTACGGGGGGCTCCGCCAAAAACATTCAGTACTTC. It is translated as CASSFTGGSAKNIQYF. The full variable domain, with the rest looked up from reference TRBV28 and TRBJ2-4, is DVKVTQSSRYLVKRTGEKVFLECVQDMDHENMFWYRQDPGLGLRLIYFSYDVKMKEKGDIPEGYSVSREKKERFSLILESASTNQTSMYLCASSFTGGSAKNIQYFGAGTRLSVL.